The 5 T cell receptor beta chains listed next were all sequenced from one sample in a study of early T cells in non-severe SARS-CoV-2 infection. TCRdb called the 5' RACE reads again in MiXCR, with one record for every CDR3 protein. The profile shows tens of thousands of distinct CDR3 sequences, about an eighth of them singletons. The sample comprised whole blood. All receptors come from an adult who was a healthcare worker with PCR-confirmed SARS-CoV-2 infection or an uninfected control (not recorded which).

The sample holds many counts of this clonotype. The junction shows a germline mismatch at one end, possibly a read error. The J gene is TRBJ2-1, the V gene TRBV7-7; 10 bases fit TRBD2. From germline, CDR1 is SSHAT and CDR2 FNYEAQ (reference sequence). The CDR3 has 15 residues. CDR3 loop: CASSLERGGMNEQFF. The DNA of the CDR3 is TGTGCTAGCAGCTTAGAGCGGGGGGGGATGAATGAGCAGTTCTTC.

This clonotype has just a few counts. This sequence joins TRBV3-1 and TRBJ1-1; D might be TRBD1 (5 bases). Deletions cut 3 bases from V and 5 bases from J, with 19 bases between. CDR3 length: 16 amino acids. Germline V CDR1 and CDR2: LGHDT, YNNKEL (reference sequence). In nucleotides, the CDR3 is TGTGCCAGCAGCCACACCTCCGGGGGGATTTGGACTGAAGCTTTCTTT. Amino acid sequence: CASSHTSGGIWTEAFF.

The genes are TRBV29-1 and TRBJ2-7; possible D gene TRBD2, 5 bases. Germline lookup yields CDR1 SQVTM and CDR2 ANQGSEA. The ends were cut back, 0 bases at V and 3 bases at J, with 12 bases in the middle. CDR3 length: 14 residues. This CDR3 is CSVEERGILYEQYF. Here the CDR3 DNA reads TGCAGCGTTGAAGAACGAGGGATCCTCTACGAGCAGTACTTC.

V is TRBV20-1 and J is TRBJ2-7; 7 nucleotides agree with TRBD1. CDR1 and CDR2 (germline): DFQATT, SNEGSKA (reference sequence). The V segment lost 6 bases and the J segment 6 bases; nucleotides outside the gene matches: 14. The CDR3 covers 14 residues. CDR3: CSAQHDRDLAEQYF. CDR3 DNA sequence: TGCAGTGCCCAGCATGACAGGGACCTCGCCGAGCAGTACTTC.

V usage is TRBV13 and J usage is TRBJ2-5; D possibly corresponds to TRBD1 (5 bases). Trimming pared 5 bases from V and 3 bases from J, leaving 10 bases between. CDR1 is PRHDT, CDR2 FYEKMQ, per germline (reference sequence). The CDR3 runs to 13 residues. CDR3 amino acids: CASSLTEEETQYF. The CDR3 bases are TGTGCCAGCAGCCTGACAGAAGAAGAGACCCAGTACTTC.